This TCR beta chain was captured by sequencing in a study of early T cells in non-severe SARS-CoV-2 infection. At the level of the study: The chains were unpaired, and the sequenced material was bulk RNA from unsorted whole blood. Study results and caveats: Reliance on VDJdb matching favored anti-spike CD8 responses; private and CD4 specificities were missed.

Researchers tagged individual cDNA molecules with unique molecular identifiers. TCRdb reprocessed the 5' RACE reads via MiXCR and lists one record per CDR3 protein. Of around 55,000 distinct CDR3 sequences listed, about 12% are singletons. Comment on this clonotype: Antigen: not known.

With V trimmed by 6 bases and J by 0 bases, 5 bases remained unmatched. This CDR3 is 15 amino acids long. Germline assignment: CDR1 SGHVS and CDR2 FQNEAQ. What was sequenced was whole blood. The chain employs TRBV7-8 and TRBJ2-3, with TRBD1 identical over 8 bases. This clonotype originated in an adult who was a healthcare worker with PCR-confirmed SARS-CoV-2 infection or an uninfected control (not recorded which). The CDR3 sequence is CASRRQGPSTDTQYF. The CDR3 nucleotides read TGTGCCAGCAGGAGACAGGGGCCGAGCACAGATACGCAGTATTTT.